The T cell receptor beta chain under discussion was sequenced for a study of T-cell memory formation after mild COVID-19. The sample holds a few counts of this clonotype. The antigen is not known. Sample barcodes and UMIs were carried by the TCR alpha and TCR beta cDNA libraries that 5'RACE generated with constant-segment primers. TCRdb ran MiXCR on the 5' RACE reads and lists one entry per CDR3 protein. The repertoire consists of 300,000 to 350,000 distinct CDR3 sequences, with 14% occurring once and the leading ten covering around 23%. Study results and limitations: Later expanders leaned CD4+, whereas day 15 to 85 contracting clones were balanced CD4/CD8. Contracting CD8+ clones were enriched in EMRA, CD4+ mainly in CM and EM.

The CDR3 consists of 12 residues. The V and J ends lost 7 bases and 0 bases respectively, with 6 bases between them. Germline V gene data show CDR1 as SNHLY and CDR2 as FYNNEI. The sample taken for sequencing was PBMCs or a T cell subset sorted from them (not recorded which). J is TRBJ2-5 and V is TRBV2, with D unclear. This TCR came from a man aged 18-30 years who had mild COVID-19 (a few samples of this study predate the infection). Cell type and time point are not known. The CDR3 sequence is CASNKYQETQYF. The CDR3 bases are TGTGCCAGCAACAAGTACCAAGAGACCCAGTACTTC.